The 18 T cell receptor beta chains reported below all come from one sample, sequenced in a study of T cells in narcolepsy. The protocol was immunoSEQ multiplex PCR, while the TCRdb copy is restricted to in-frame clones and leaves out a portion. The sample records tens of thousands of clones, about 85% being singletons. Sequenced sample: CD45RA- memory CD4+ T cells from PBMCs. The source is a human donor with narcolepsy.

The rearrangement uses TRBV7-9 and TRBJ2-1, with 10 bases matching TRBD1. Germline CDR1 and CDR2: SEHNR and FQNEAQ (reference sequence). This CDR3 has 17 amino acids. The ends lost 1 base at V and 6 bases at J; junction bases unmatched: 9. This CDR3 is CASSLVTGTGETNEQFF. CDR3 DNA: TGTGCCAGCAGCTTAGTTACTGGGACAGGGGAAACCAATGAGCAGTTCTTC. The full variable domain, with the rest looked up from reference TRBV7-9 and TRBJ2-1, is DTGVSQNPRHKITKRGQNVTFRCDPISEHNRLYWYRQTLGQGPEFLTYFQNEAQLEKSRLLSDRFSAERPKGSFSTLEIQRTEQGDSAMYLCASSLVTGTGETNEQFFGPGTRLTVL.

J is TRBJ2-7 and V is TRBV30; 9 bases align to TRBD2. The ends lost 6 bases at V and 0 bases at J; junction bases unmatched: 3. The germline V gene encodes CDR1 GTSNPN and CDR2 SVGIG (reference sequence). This CDR3 contains 13 residues. The CDR3 DNA reads TGTGCCTGCGGACTAGCGAGCTCCTACGAGCAGTACTTC. Amino acid sequence: CACGLASSYEQYF.

The J gene is TRBJ2-3, the V gene TRBV18, with TRBD1 matching 9 bases. This CDR3 has 17 amino acids. Trimming at V came to 3 bases and at J to 0 bases, leaving 7 bases not matched to a gene. Germline V lookup: CDR1 KGHSH, CDR2 LQKENI. This chain's CDR3 is CASSPMGQGASTDTQYF. CDR3 nucleotides: TGTGCCAGCTCACCCATGGGACAGGGCGCTAGCACAGATACGCAGTATTTT. The complete variable domain, with remaining parts taken from reference TRBV18 and TRBJ2-3, reads NAGVMQNPRHLVRRRGQEARLRCSPMKGHSHVYWYRQLPEEGLKFMVYLQKENIIDESGMPKERFSAEFPKEGPSILRIQQVVRGDSAAYFCASSPMGQGASTDTQYFGPGTRLTVL.

The chain is built from TRBV30 and TRBJ1-5; TRBD1 matches at 9 bases. Germline assignment: CDR1 GTSNPN and CDR2 SVGIG (reference sequence). V was pared by 2 bases and J by 5 bases, with 4 bases of the junction left unmatched. The CDR3 is 14 amino acids. Written as DNA, the CDR3 is TGTGCCTGGAGTACACGGACAGGGGATCAGCCCCAGCATTTT. Translated, it gives CAWSTRTGDQPQHF.

The chain links TRBV6-5 to TRBJ2-5, with no clear D. The better agreement between TRBJ2-7 and the DNA end casts doubt on the J call. This CDR3 comprises 12 residues. Germline V gene sequence: CDR1 MNHEY, CDR2 SVGAGI. CDR3 sequence: CASRRLTYEQYF. CDR3 DNA sequence: TGTGCCAGCAGGCGCCTGACCTACGAGCAGTACTTC.

V is TRBV5-1 and J is TRBJ1-1; no definite D call. The germline gives CDR1 SGHRS, CDR2 YFSETQ. The CDR3 runs 13 residues. Between the trimmed V and J ends, which lost 4 bases and 2 bases, there was a span of 9 bases. The CDR3 spells CASSGSRNTEAFF. DNA for the CDR3: TGCGCCAGCAGCGGGTCCCGAAACACTGAAGCTTTCTTT.

The V gene is TRBV18, the J gene TRBJ2-1, with 7 bases aligning to TRBD2. The CDR3 is 15 amino acids. The germline V gene has CDR1 KGHSH and CDR2 LQKENI. V lost 6 bases and J lost 2; bases outside the gene matches: 7. This CDR3 is CASSTLADTYNEQFF. The CDR3 DNA is TGTGCCAGCTCCACTCTAGCGGATACCTACAATGAGCAGTTCTTC.

This clone was counted once. This rearrangement joins TRBV2 to TRBJ2-7, with D possibly matching TRBD1 (5 bases). The germline V gene has CDR1 SNHLY and CDR2 FYNNEI. CDR3 length: 15 amino acids. V dropped 9 bases and J dropped 1 base, with 19 bases sitting between them. The CDR3 here is CASKLNRQQSYEQYF. DNA for the CDR3: TGTGCCAGTAAACTAAACAGACAGCAATCCTACGAGCAGTACTTC.

The chain has TRBV5-6 and TRBJ1-1; 7 bases are a match to TRBD1. The CDR3 spans 16 residues. J was trimmed by 7 bases and V by 4 bases; bases with no gene match: 16. Germline V lookup: CDR1 SGHDT, CDR2 YYEEEE. The DNA for the CDR3 is TGTGCCAGCAGCCGACGAGGGGGCCTAATTACCTATGAAGCTTTCTTT. Translation gives CASSRRGGLITYEAFF.

This clone showed up just once. The chain carries TRBV9 and TRBJ2-1, with 13 nucleotides matching TRBD2. V gave up 3 bases and J gave up 7 bases; unmatched junction bases: 4. Germline CDR1 and CDR2: SGDLS and YYNGEE. The CDR3 runs to 15 residues. CDR3 DNA sequence: TGTGCCAGCAGCGAAACTAGCGGGGGGGTGAATGAGCAGTTCTTC. Its translation: CASSETSGGVNEQFF.

CDR3 DNA: TGTGCCAGCAGTTTAGGTGGCTATGGCTACACCTTC. This gives the protein CASSLGGYGYTF. The chain has TRBV28 and TRBJ1-2; D unresolved. The germline CDR1 and CDR2 sequences are MDHEN and SYDVKM. This CDR3 is built from 12 residues. The V and J ends lost 2 bases and 4 bases respectively, with 5 bases between them.

The chain joins TRBV18 to TRBJ1-2; 8 nucleotides align to TRBD1. V shed 6 bases and J 3 bases; nucleotides not matched to a gene: 3. Germline CDR1 and CDR2: KGHSH and LQKENI. The CDR3 has 13 residues. CDR3 bases: TGTGCCAGCTCGGACAGGGCAGACTATGGCTACACCTTC. Translated, it gives CASSDRADYGYTF.

The chain has TRBV7-2 and TRBJ2-5; possibly TRBD2 for D (6 bases). The CDR3 is made up of 14 amino acids. The germline V gene encodes CDR1 SGHTA and CDR2 FQGNSA. V lost 1 base to trimming and J lost 5 bases, with 11 bases between them. DNA for the CDR3: TGTGCCAGCAGCTTAGGTGGCGGGACGGAGACCCAGTACTTC. This sequence encodes CASSLGGGTETQYF.

The V and J genes are TRBV7-8 and TRBJ2-7; D remains unclear. The CDR3 is 15 residues long. Trimming took 2 bases from V and 3 from J, leaving 14 bases between them. Germline V lookup: CDR1 SGHVS, CDR2 FQNEAQ. This CDR3 reads CASSLFGPTFYEQYF. The CDR3 nucleotides are TGTGCCAGCAGCTTATTCGGACCGACCTTCTACGAGCAGTACTTC.

The CDR3 nucleotides are TGTGCCAGCAGTGTTACGACAGGGTGGGGCGGGGAGCTGTTTTTT. Translated: CASSVTTGWGGELFF. The chain has TRBV27 and TRBJ2-2; 7 bases line up with TRBD1. J gave up 7 bases and V 5 bases, and 10 bases lay outside the gene matches. In germline, CDR1 is MNHEY, CDR2 SMNVEV (reference sequence). This CDR3 is built from 15 residues.

The chain couples TRBV28 to TRBJ2-5, with a tentative D call TRBD1 (6 bases). The CDR3 length is 13 residues. Germline V gene sequence: CDR1 MDHEN, CDR2 SYDVKM. The V gene lost 6 bases and the J gene lost 2 bases, with 10 bases spanning the gap. DNA of the CDR3: TGTGCCAGCAGGCGAGGGGGACAAGAGACCCAGTACTTC. Translation: CASRRGGQETQYF.

V usage is TRBV6-5 and J usage is TRBJ2-5; D is perhaps TRBD1 or TRBD2 (6 bases each). Per the germline V gene, CDR1 is MNHEY and CDR2 is SVGAGI. V lost 7 bases, J lost 4 bases, and 16 bases lay in between. The CDR3 contains 14 residues. CDR3 DNA: TGTGCCAGCACTGGATGGAGGGGGAGAGAGACCCAGTACTTC. It codes for CASTGWRGRETQYF.

The CDR3 nucleotides are TGTGCCAGCAGTGAAGACCCCATCGCGGGACAGCGGACGAGGGTGCCCCAGCATTTT. As protein: CASSEDPIAGQRTRVPQHF. The chain uses TRBV6-1 and TRBJ1-5, with TRBD1 identical over 7 bases. CDR1 and CDR2 from the germline V gene are MNHNS and SASEGT. The CDR3 consists of 19 residues. Unmatched junction bases numbered 21, after V lost 1 base and J lost 9 bases.